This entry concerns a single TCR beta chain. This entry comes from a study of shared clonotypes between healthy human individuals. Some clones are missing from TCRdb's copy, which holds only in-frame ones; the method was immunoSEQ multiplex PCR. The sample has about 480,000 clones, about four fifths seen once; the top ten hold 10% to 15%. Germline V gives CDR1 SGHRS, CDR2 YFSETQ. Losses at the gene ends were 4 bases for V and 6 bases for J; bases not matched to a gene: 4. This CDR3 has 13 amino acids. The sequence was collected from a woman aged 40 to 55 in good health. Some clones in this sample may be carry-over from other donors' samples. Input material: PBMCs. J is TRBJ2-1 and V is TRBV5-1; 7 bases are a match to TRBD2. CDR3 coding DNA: TGCGCCAGCAGCCTGCCTAGCGGCAATGAGCAGTTCTTC. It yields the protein CASSLPSGNEQFF.